These 16 T cell receptor beta chains were sequenced from one sample in a study of T-cell memory formation after mild COVID-19. TCRdb reprocessed the 5' RACE reads with MiXCR, giving one entry per CDR3 protein. The data show about 540,000 distinct CDR3 sequences, just over 20% seen once. Sequenced material: PBMCs or a T cell subset sorted from them (not recorded which). The origin of the receptors is an adult woman who had mild COVID-19 (a few samples of this study predate the infection). Cell type and time point are not known.

CDR3 nucleotides: TGTGCCAGCAGGGGACTAGCGGGAGGGTCCGGGGAGCTGTTTTTT. Translated: CASRGLAGGSGELFF. The chain couples TRBV7-2 to TRBJ2-2, with 16 bases fitting TRBD2. The CDR3 is 15 residues long. Per the germline V gene, CDR1 is SGHTA and CDR2 is FQGNSA. V lost 6 bases and J lost 6; bases outside the gene matches: 1.

The gene calls are TRBV21-1 and TRBJ1-4; the table's D call of TRBD1 was not tested on the DNA. TRBV21-1 represents a pseudogene. The CDR3 spans 18 residues. The CDR3 coding sequence is TGTGCCAGCACCCACCGGGACAGGAGGGGCTCAACTAATGAAAAACTGTTTTTT. Its protein is CASTHRDRRGSTNEKLFF.

V and J are TRBV19 and TRBJ1-1; the D gene is possibly TRBD1 (6 bases). V dropped 3 bases and J dropped 2 bases, with 22 bases sitting between them. The CDR3 spans 18 residues. Germline V gene lookup returns CDR1 LNHDA and CDR2 SQIVND (reference sequence). In nucleotides, the CDR3 is TGTGCCAGTAGTATCTATGTGGGGGCGCTAGAGGGAAACACTGAAGCTTTCTTT. Translation gives CASSIYVGALEGNTEAFF.

This clonotype has a handful of counts. V usage is TRBV12-3 or TRBV12-4 and J usage is TRBJ2-1; no definite D call. The CDR3 runs to 11 residues. Trimming took 7 bases from V and 9 from J, leaving 10 bases between them. Written as DNA, the CDR3 is TGTGCCAGCAACCATGGGTCTGAGCAGTTCTTC. It specifies CASNHGSEQFF.

In its sample, this clonotype was seen a few times. V usage is TRBV11-1 and J usage is TRBJ1-2, with TRBD1 matching 8 bases. Germline CDR1 is SGHAT and CDR2 is FQDESV (reference sequence). The ends lost 5 bases at V and 7 bases at J; junction bases unmatched: 9. The CDR3 is 14 residues long. The CDR3 coding sequence is TGTGCCAGCAGCCCGGACAGGGACCCTTTTGGCTACACCTTC. It specifies CASSPDRDPFGYTF.

This clonotype was observed a few times. The V gene is TRBV29-1, the J gene TRBJ2-1; 11 bases are a match to TRBD2. Trimming cost V 0 bases and J 4 bases; bases outside gene matches: 14. The length of the CDR3 is 19 residues. CDR1 SQVTM and CDR2 ANQGSEA come from the germline V gene. The CDR3 coding sequence is TGCAGCGTTGAAGATCCTGGGATAGCGGGAGGGCCTTTTTACAATGAGCAGTTCTTC. It specifies CSVEDPGIAGGPFYNEQFF.

The chain uses TRBV11-2 and TRBJ2-5; the D is unclear. The CDR3 runs 15 residues. Germline V gives CDR1 SGHAT, CDR2 FQNNGV. V lost 3 bases and J 3 bases, leaving 14 bases between the germline ends. The DNA of the CDR3 is TGTGCCAGCAGCTTCCCAGGTTGGATGGAAGAGACCCAGTACTTC. Translated: CASSFPGWMEETQYF.

The gene calls are TRBV6-7 and TRBJ1-1; no definite D call. TRBV6-7 is noted as an ORF with a role that remains uncertain. Trimming left V 9 bases short and J 6 bases short, with 20 bases between. The CDR3 is 14 residues long. The CDR3 bases are TGTGCCAGTTTGATAAGGAAAATATCCCCTGAAGCTTTCTTT. It encodes CASLIRKISPEAFF.

V and J are TRBV10-3 and TRBJ2-2; D is possibly TRBD2 (6 bases). Trimming took 0 bases from V and 4 from J, leaving 15 bases between them. Germline V CDR1 and CDR2: ENHRY, SYGVKD. This CDR3 has 17 residues. The CDR3 DNA sequence: TGTGCCATCAGTGAGTCGTTGGAGGGAGACTCCACCGGGGAGCTGTTTTTT. This sequence encodes CAISESLEGDSTGELFF.

In its sample, this clonotype was seen a few times. The J gene is TRBJ1-1, the V gene TRBV11-2; 9 bases are shared with TRBD1. This CDR3 spans 14 amino acids. The J segment lost 5 bases and the V segment lost 3 bases, leaving 4 bases of the junction unmatched. The germline V gene encodes CDR1 SGHAT and CDR2 FQNNGV. The CDR3 here is CASSLSGTGTEAFF. CDR3 sequence (DNA): TGTGCCAGCAGCTTGTCCGGGACAGGGACTGAAGCTTTCTTT.

The V call is TRBV5-6, the J call TRBJ1-1; a possible D gene is TRBD1 (5 bases). The CDR3 length is 14 residues. V dropped 6 bases and J dropped 8 bases, with 20 bases sitting between them. Germline V gives CDR1 SGHDT, CDR2 YYEEEE. The CDR3 region has the DNA TGTGCCAGCAAAGGAGGGACTGGTCTTGGAGAAGCTTTCTTT. Translated, it gives CASKGGTGLGEAFF.

The table lists this clonotype with a few counts. The chain combines TRBV2 with TRBJ2-3; D gene uncertain. Germline assignment: CDR1 SNHLY and CDR2 FYNNEI. The CDR3 contains 12 residues. V was shortened by 7 bases and J by 1 base, with 6 bases between the two germline ends. The CDR3 loop is CASNSGTDTQYF. CDR3 sequence (DNA): TGTGCCAGCAATTCGGGCACAGATACGCAGTATTTT.

In this sample, this clonotype turned up a few times. This sequence joins TRBV5-1 and TRBJ2-1; 15 nucleotides align to TRBD2. The ends lost 5 bases at V and 5 bases at J; junction bases unmatched: 8. The CDR3 loop spans 17 amino acids. Germline V gene data show CDR1 as SGHRS and CDR2 as YFSETQ. CDR3 in amino acids: CASRNGLAGGTNNEQFF. The CDR3 nucleotides are TGCGCCAGCAGGAACGGACTAGCGGGGGGGACTAACAATGAGCAGTTCTTC.

The chain carries TRBV6-5 and TRBJ2-7, with D maybe TRBD2 (6 bases). The CDR3 runs to 14 residues. V lost 5 bases and J 2 bases, leaving 13 bases between the germline ends. Germline V CDR1 and CDR2: MNHEY, SVGAGI. CDR3 residues: CASSPRGWPYEQYF. In nucleotides, the CDR3 is TGTGCCAGCAGTCCCCGGGGGTGGCCCTACGAGCAGTACTTC.

J is TRBJ2-7 and V is TRBV12-3 or TRBV12-4; TRBD1 might be the D (5 bases). CDR3 length: 11 residues. Trimming pared 6 bases from V and 12 bases from J, leaving 15 bases between. DNA of the CDR3: TGTGCCAGCAGCCGCAAGACAGCACCGTACTTC. It codes for CASSRKTAPYF.

The V gene is TRBV4-2, the J gene TRBJ2-7; D uncertain. Germline V CDR1 and CDR2: LGHNA, YNFKEQ. The CDR3 spans 13 residues. V lost 1 base and J 6 bases, leaving 10 bases between the germline ends. The CDR3 DNA is TGTGCCAGCAGCCAAGTGTCCCCCGGCGAGCAGTACTTC. Translation gives CASSQVSPGEQYF.